This TCR beta chain was retrieved from a study of Graves' ophthalmopathy and Graves' hyperthyroidism. In this cohort, patients with other autoimmune diseases, uncontrolled infections, pregnancy or lactation were excluded. Unmatched junction bases numbered 9, after V lost 5 bases and J lost 7 bases. CDR1 SGHAT and CDR2 FQNNGV come from the germline V gene. The CDR3 has 15 residues. CDR3 regions of TCR beta were amplified from RNA transcripts. RT-PCR with HTBI primers came first, then second-round multiplex PCR. One entry per CDR3 protein, called by TCRdb with MiXCR from the multiplex PCR reads. This table holds about 620,000 distinct CDR3 sequences, 22% found once. This clonotype was recorded at least ten times.

The specimen was peripheral blood. The receptor was derived from a woman under 30 with stable Graves' hyperthyroidism. Some clones in this sample may be carry-over from other donors' samples. This chain uses TRBV11-2 with TRBJ1-2; 11 bases are a match to TRBD1. For the CDR3, the DNA is TGTGCCAGCAGCACCGGACAGGGGGCAGATCGTGGCTACACCTTC. It specifies CASSTGQGADRGYTF.